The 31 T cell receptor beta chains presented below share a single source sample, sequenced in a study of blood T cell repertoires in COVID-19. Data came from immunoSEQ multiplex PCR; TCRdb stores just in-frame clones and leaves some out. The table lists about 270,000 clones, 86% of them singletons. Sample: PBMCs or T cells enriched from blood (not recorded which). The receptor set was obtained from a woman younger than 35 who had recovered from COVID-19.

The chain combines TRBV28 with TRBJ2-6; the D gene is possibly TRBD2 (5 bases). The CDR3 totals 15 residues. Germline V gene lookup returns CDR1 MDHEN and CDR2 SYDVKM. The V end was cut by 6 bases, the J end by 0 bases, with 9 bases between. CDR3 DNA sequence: TGTGCCAGCAGCGGTGCGGGCTCTGGGGCCAACGTCCTGACTTTC. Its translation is CASSGAGSGANVLTF. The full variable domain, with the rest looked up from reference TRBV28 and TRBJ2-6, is DVKVTQSSRYLVKRTGEKVFLECVQDMDHENMFWYRQDPGLGLRLIYFSYDVKMKEKGDIPEGYSVSREKKERFSLILESASTNQTSMYLCASSGAGSGANVLTFGAGSRLTVL.

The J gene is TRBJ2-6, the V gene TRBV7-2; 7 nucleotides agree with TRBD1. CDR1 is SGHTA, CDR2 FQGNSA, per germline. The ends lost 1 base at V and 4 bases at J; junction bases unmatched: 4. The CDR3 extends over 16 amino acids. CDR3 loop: CASSLGQGSGANVLTF. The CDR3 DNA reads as TGTGCCAGCAGCTTAGGACAGGGTTCCGGGGCCAACGTCCTGACTTTC.

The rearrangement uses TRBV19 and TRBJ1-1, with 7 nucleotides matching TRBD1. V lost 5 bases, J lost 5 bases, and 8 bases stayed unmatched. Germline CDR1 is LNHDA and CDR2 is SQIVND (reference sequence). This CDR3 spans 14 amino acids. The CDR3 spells CASSPDRGRTEAFF. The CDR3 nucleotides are TGTGCCAGTAGTCCGGATAGGGGGCGGACTGAAGCTTTCTTT.

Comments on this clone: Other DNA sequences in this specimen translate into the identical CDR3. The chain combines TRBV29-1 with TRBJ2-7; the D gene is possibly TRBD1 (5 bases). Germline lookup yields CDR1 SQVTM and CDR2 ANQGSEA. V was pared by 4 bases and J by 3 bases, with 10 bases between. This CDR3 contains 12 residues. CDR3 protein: CSVGGQGYEQYF. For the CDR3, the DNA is TGCAGCGTTGGGGGCCAGGGCTACGAGCAGTACTTC.

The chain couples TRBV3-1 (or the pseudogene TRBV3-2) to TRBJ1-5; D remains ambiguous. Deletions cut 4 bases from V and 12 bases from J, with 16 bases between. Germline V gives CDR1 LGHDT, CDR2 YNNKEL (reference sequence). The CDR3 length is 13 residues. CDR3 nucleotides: TGTGCCAGCAGCCTTAAACAAGGAGCATACCAGCATTTT. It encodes CASSLKQGAYQHF.

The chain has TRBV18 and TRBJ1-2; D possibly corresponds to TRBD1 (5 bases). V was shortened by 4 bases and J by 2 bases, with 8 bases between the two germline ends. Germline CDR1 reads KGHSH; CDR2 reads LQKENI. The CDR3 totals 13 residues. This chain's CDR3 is CASSLGHNYGYTF. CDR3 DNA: TGTGCCAGCTCACTTGGACACAACTATGGCTACACCTTC.

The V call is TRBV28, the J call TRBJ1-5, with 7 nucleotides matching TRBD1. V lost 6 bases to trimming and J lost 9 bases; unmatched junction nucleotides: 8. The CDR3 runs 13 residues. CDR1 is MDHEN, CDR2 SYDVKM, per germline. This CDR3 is CASRRQGLGPQHF. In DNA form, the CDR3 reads TGTGCCAGCAGGAGACAGGGCCTGGGGCCCCAGCATTTT.

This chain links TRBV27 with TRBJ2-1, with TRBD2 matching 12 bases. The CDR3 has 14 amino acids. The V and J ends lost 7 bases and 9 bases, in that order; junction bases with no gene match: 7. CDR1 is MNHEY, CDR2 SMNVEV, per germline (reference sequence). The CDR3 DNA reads TGTGCCAGCATCCCTAGCGGGGGGGCCCCTGAGCAGTTCTTC. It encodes CASIPSGGAPEQFF.

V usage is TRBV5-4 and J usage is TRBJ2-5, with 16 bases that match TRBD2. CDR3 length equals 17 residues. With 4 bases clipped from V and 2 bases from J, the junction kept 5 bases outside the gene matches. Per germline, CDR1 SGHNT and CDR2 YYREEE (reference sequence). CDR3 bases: TGTGCCAGCAGCCGGGGACTAGCGGGAGGGCTGCAAGAGACCCAGTACTTC. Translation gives CASSRGLAGGLQETQYF. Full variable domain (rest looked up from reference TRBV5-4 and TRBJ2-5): ETGVTQSPTHLIKTRGQQVTLRCSSQSGHNTVSWYQQALGQGPQFIFQYYREEENGRGNFPPRFSGLQFPNYSSELNVNALELDDSALYLCASSRGLAGGLQETQYFGPGTRLLVL.

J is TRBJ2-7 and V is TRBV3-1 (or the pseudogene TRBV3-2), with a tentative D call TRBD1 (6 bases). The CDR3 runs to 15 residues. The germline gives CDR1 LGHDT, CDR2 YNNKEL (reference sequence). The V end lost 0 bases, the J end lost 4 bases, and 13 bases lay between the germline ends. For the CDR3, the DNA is TGTGCCAGCAGCCAAGATCACCAGGGGCTTTACGAGCAGTACTTC. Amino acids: CASSQDHQGLYEQYF.

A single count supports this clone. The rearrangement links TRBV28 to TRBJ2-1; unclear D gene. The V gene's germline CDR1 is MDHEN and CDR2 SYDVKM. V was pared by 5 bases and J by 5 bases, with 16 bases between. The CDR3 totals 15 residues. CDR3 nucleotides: TGTGCCAGCAGTCCCGTAGGCAGACAACACAATGAGCAGTTCTTC. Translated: CASSPVGRQHNEQFF.

CDR3 in DNA: TGTGCCAGCAGCCAAGAGTGGACTAGCGGGTCCTACAATGAGCAGTTCTTC. Its translation: CASSQEWTSGSYNEQFF. The rearrangement joins TRBV4-2 to TRBJ2-1, with 11 bases matching TRBD2. The germline gives CDR1 LGHNA, CDR2 YNFKEQ. Unmatched junction bases numbered 2, after V lost 0 bases and J lost 1 base. The CDR3 has 17 residues.

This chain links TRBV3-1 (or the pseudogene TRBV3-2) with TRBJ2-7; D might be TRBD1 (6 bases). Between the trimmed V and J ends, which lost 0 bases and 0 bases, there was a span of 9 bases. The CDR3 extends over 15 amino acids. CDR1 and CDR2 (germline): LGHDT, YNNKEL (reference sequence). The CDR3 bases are TGTGCCAGCAGCCAAGAAGGACAGTACTCCTACGAGCAGTACTTC. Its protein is CASSQEGQYSYEQYF.

The CDR3 bases are TGTGCCAGCAGTGACAGGGCACGATCTATCCACGAGCAGTACTTC. Translation: CASSDRARSIHEQYF. The gene calls are TRBV2 and TRBJ2-7; a possible D gene is TRBD1 (5 bases). V lost 3 bases to trimming and J lost 5 bases, with 17 bases between them. Germline V CDR1 and CDR2: SNHLY, FYNNEI. The length of the CDR3 is 15 residues.

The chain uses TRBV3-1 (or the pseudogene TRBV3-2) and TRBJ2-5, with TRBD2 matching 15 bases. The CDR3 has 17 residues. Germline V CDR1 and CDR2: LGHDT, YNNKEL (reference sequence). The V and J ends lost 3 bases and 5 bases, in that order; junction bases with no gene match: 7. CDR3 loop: CASSHGTSGGSRETQYF. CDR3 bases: TGTGCCAGCAGCCACGGGACTAGCGGGGGGTCCCGGGAGACCCAGTACTTC.

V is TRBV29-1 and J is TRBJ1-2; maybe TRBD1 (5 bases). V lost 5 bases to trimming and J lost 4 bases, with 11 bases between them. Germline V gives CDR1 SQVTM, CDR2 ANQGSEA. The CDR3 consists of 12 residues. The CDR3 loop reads CSVTGLGYGYTF. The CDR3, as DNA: TGCAGCGTTACAGGTCTTGGCTATGGCTACACCTTC.

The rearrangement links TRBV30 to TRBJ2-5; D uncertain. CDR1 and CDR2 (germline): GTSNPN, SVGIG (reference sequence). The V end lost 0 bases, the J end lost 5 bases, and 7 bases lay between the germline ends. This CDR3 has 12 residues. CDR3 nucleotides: TGTGCCTGGAGTGTACAATCGGAGACCCAGTACTTC. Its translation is CAWSVQSETQYF.

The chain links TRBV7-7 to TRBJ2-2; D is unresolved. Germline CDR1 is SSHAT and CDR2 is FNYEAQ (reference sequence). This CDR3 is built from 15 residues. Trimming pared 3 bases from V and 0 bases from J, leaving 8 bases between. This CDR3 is CASSFGQPNTGELFF. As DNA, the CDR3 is TGTGCCAGCAGCTTTGGGCAACCGAACACCGGGGAGCTGTTTTTT.

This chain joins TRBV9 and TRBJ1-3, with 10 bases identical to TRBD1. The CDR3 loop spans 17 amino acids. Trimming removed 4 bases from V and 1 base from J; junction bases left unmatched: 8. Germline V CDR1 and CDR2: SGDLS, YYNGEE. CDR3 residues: CASSPGTGVRSGNTIYF. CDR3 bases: TGTGCCAGCAGCCCCGGGACAGGGGTTAGGTCTGGAAACACCATATATTTT.

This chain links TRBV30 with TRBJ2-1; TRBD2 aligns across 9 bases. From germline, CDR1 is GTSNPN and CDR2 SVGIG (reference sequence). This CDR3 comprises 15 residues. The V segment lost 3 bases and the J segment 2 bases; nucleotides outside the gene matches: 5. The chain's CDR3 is CAWRAIAGAYNEQFF. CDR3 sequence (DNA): TGTGCCTGGAGGGCTATAGCGGGAGCCTACAATGAGCAGTTCTTC.

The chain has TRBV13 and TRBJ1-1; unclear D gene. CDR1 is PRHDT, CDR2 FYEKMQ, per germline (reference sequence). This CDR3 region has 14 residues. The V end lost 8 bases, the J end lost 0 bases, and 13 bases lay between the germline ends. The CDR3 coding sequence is TGTGCCAGCGTATTACGGGTTTTGAACACTGAAGCTTTCTTT. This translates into CASVLRVLNTEAFF.

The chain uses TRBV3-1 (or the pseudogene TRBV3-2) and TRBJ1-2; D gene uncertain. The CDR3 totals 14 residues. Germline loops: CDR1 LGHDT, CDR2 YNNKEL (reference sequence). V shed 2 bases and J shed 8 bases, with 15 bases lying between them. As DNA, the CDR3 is TGTGCCAGCAGCCAACTAGGGAGTCCGGAGGGCTACACCTTC. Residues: CASSQLGSPEGYTF.

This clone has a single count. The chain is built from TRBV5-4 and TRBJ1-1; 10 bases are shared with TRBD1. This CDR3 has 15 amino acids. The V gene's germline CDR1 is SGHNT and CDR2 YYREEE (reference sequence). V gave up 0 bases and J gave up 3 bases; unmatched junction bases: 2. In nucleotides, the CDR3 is TGTGCCAGCAGCTTGGGGGGACAGGGGTACACTGAAGCTTTCTTT. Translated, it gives CASSLGGQGYTEAFF. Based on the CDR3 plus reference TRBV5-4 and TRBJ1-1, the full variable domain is ETGVTQSPTHLIKTRGQQVTLRCSSQSGHNTVSWYQQALGQGPQFIFQYYREEENGRGNFPPRFSGLQFPNYSSELNVNALELDDSALYLCASSLGGQGYTEAFFGQGTRLTVV.

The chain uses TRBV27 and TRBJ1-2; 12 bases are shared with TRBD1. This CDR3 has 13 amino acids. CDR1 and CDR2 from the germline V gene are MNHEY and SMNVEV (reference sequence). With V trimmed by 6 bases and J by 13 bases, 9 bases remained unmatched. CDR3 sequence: CASRGTGGTSRTF. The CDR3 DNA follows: TGTGCCAGCAGGGGGACAGGGGGCACGAGCCGCACCTTC.

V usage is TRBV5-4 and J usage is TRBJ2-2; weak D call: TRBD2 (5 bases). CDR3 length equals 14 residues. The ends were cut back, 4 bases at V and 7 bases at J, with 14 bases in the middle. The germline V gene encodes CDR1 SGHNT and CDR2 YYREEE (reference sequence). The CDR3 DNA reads TGTGCCAGCAGCGTCAAGGTTGCGGGCGGGGAGCTGTTTTTT. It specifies CASSVKVAGGELFF.

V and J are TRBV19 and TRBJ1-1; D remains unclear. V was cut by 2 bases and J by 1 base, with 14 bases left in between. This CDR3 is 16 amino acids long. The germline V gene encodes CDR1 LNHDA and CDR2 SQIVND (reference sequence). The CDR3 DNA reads TGTGCCAGTAGTATAATCCGGGCACTAGCGAACACTGAAGCTTTCTTT. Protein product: CASSIIRALANTEAFF.

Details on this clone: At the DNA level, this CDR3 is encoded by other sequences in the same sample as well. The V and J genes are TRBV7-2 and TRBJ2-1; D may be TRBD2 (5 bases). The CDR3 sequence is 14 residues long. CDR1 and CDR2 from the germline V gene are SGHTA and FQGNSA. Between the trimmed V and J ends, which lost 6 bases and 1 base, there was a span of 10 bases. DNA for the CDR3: TGTGCCAGCAGTCTCACGGGGTCCTACAATGAGCAGTTCTTC. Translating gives CASSLTGSYNEQFF.

CDR3 loop: CASRDRAQPQHF. CDR3 sequence (DNA): TGTGCCAGCAGGGACAGGGCTCAGCCCCAGCATTTT. The rearrangement links TRBV2 to TRBJ1-5, with TRBD1 matching 8 bases. The junction had 1 base not matched to a gene; V was cut back by 6 bases and J by 6 bases. The CDR3 is made up of 12 amino acids. Per the germline V gene, CDR1 is SNHLY and CDR2 is FYNNEI.

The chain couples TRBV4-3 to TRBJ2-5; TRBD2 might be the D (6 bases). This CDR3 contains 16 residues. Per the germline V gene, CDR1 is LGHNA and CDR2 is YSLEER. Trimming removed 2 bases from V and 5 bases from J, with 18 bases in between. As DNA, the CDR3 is TGCGCCAGCAGCCAATTCGGGGGAGACGGTCCGGAGACCCAGTACTTC. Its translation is CASSQFGGDGPETQYF.

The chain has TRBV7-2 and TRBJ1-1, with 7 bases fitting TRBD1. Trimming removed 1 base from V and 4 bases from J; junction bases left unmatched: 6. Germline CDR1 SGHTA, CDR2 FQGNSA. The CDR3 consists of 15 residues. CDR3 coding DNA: TGTGCCAGCAGCTTAGTAGGACAGGCGATCACTGAAGCTTTCTTT. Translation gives CASSLVGQAITEAFF.

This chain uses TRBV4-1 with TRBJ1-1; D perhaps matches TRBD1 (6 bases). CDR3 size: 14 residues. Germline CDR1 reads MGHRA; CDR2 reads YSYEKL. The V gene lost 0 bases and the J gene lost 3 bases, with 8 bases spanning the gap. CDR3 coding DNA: TGCGCCAGCAGCCAAGAACAGGGTTACACTGAAGCTTTCTTT. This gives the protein CASSQEQGYTEAFF.